The 31 T cell receptor beta chains below come from one sample, sequenced in a study of OX40 agonist ivuxolimab in advanced cancers. Sequencing used immunoSEQ multiplex PCR; TCRdb keeps in-frame clones, though not all of them. The sample consists of more than 45,000 clones, about 85% of them appearing once. Sequenced here: CD4+ or CD8+ T cells sorted from blood, sampled in a trial of the OX40 agonist ivuxolimab. These receptors all stem from an adult with an advanced solid tumor such as melanoma, head and neck, liver or kidney cancer.

The CDR3 spells CSVAGGPISSYEQYF. The CDR3 bases are TGCAGCGTCGCAGGAGGACCGATAAGCTCCTACGAGCAGTACTTC. The chain is built from TRBV29-1 and TRBJ2-7, with a tentative D call TRBD2 (5 bases). Germline-derived CDR1 and CDR2 are SQVTM and ANQGSEA. The CDR3 covers 15 residues. Trimming took off 6 bases at V and 0 bases at J, with 18 bases between the two ends.

J is TRBJ1-1 and V is TRBV4-1; the D gene is possibly TRBD1 (5 bases). The CDR3 runs 15 residues. CDR1 is MGHRA, CDR2 YSYEKL, per germline. V lost 0 bases and J lost 4, with 12 bases in between. This CDR3 reads CASSQEAHGGTEAFF. Written as DNA, the CDR3 is TGCGCCAGCAGCCAAGAGGCTCACGGGGGCACTGAAGCTTTCTTT.

The chain employs TRBV25-1 and TRBJ1-4; D might be TRBD1 (5 bases). The CDR3 has 15 residues. Trimming took off 6 bases at V and 8 bases at J, with 19 bases between the two ends. Germline CDR1 MGHDK, CDR2 SYGVNS. The CDR3 here is CASSPNPAGWEKLFF. CDR3 coding DNA: TGTGCCAGCAGCCCGAACCCGGCAGGGTGGGAAAAACTGTTTTTT.

This chain joins TRBV28 and TRBJ1-1, with D unclear. Germline values: CDR1 MDHEN, CDR2 SYDVKM. This CDR3 contains 13 residues. Trimming removed 2 bases at V and 1 base at J, with 5 bases between. CDR3 bases: TGTGCCAGCAGTTTAGCAGGGAACACTGAAGCTTTCTTT. Its translation is CASSLAGNTEAFF.

CDR3 bases: TGTGCCAGCAGCTTCACCCTACTAGCGGGATTCGGGGAGCTGTTTTTT. It is translated as CASSFTLLAGFGELFF. The rearrangement uses TRBV13 and TRBJ2-2; 10 nucleotides agree with TRBD2. The V and J ends lost 3 bases and 7 bases, in that order; junction bases with no gene match: 8. The CDR3 sequence is 16 residues long. The germline CDR1 and CDR2 sequences are PRHDT and FYEKMQ (reference sequence). The complete variable domain, with remaining parts taken from reference TRBV13 and TRBJ2-2, reads AAGVIQSPRHLIKEKRETATLKCYPIPRHDTVYWYQQGPGQDPQFLISFYEKMQSDKGSIPDRFSAQQFSDYHSELNMSSLELGDSALYFCASSFTLLAGFGELFFGEGSRLTVL.

This rearrangement joins TRBV18 to TRBJ2-3; D is ambiguous. V was shortened by 5 bases and J by 9 bases, with 15 bases between the two germline ends. The germline CDR1 and CDR2 sequences are KGHSH and LQKENI. This CDR3 has 13 residues. The CDR3 reads CASSIGPRRTQYF. CDR3 DNA sequence: TGTGCCAGCTCAATTGGACCACGCAGGACGCAGTATTTT.

The chain links TRBV27 to TRBJ1-5; D gene unclear. The germline V gene encodes CDR1 MNHEY and CDR2 SMNVEV (reference sequence). The CDR3 spans 15 residues. Trimming shortened V by 10 bases and J by 3 bases, and 19 bases separated the two germline ends. The CDR3 spells CANPSFVGNNQPQHF. The CDR3 DNA follows: TGTGCCAATCCCTCCTTTGTGGGTAACAATCAGCCCCAGCATTTT.

This chain connects TRBV6-6 to TRBJ1-1, with 7 bases lining up with TRBD1. Germline CDR1 MNHNY, CDR2 SVGAGI (reference sequence). Trimming took 0 bases from V and 4 from J; bases not matched to a gene: 2. There are 14 residues in the CDR3. In DNA, the CDR3 is TGTGCCAGCAGTTACTCGTCAGGGGGCACTGAAGCTTTCTTT. It encodes CASSYSSGGTEAFF.

As regards this clone: The junction shows a germline mismatch at one end, possibly a read error. Additional DNA sequences in this sample encode the identical CDR3. The rearrangement uses TRBV7-3 and TRBJ2-6; weak D call: TRBD1 (5 bases). Germline loops: CDR1 SGHTA, CDR2 FQGTGA. The CDR3 is 15 amino acids. Written as DNA, the CDR3 is TGTGCCAGCAGCGTCGACAGCTCTGGGGCCAACGTCCTGACCTTC. Protein sequence: CASSVDSSGANVLTF.

This rearrangement joins TRBV7-8 to TRBJ2-3; D may be TRBD1 or TRBD2 (6 bases each). With 1 base removed from V and 5 bases from J, the gap between germline ends came to 13 bases. From germline, CDR1 is SGHVS and CDR2 FQNEAQ. This CDR3 contains 15 residues. CDR3 nucleotide sequence: TGTGCCAGCAGCTTAGAGTGGGGGGCCGTAGATACGCAGTATTTT. Translated: CASSLEWGAVDTQYF.

This clone showed up just a few times. The chain joins TRBV6-1 to TRBJ2-7; D gene uncertain. V lost 3 bases to trimming and J lost 0 bases, with 12 bases between them. This CDR3 has 15 residues. Germline V gene data show CDR1 as MNHNS and CDR2 as SASEGT. As DNA, the CDR3 is TGTGCCAGCAGTGAGCACTATCGAACCTCCTACGAGCAGTACTTC. Amino acids: CASSEHYRTSYEQYF.

This chain links TRBV7-6 with TRBJ2-1; TRBD2 matches 9 bases. The CDR3 loop spans 15 amino acids. Germline values: CDR1 SGHVS, CDR2 FNYEAQ. V lost 1 base and J lost 7; bases outside the gene matches: 5. The CDR3 sequence: CASSLVSGSSNEQFF. The CDR3 DNA is TGTGCCAGCAGCTTAGTTAGCGGGAGTTCGAATGAGCAGTTCTTC. Looking up the rest from reference TRBV7-6 and TRBJ2-1 gives the full variable domain: GAGVSQSPRYKVTKRGQDVALRCDPISGHVSLYWYRQALGQGPEFLTYFNYEAQQDKSGLPNDRFSAERPEGSISTLTIQRTEQRDSAMYRCASSLVSGSSNEQFFGPGTRLTVL.

In regard to this clone: At one of its ends the junction is not consistent with the germline gene, which may arise from a read error. This rearrangement joins TRBV11-2 to TRBJ2-7, with D unresolved. This CDR3 region has 12 residues. The germline V gene has CDR1 SGHAT and CDR2 FQNNGV. CDR3 amino acids: CAGSRDRDEQYF. In DNA, the CDR3 is TGTGCCGGCAGCCGAGATCGGGACGAGCAGTACTTC. The full variable domain, rest sourced from reference TRBV11-2 and TRBJ2-7, is EAGVAQSPRYKIIEKRQSVAFWCNPISGHATLYWYQQILGQGPKLLIQFQNNGVVDDSQLPKDRFSAERLKGVDSTLKIQPAKLEDSAVYLCAGSRDRDEQYFGPGTRLTVT.

The V gene is TRBV30, the J gene TRBJ1-1; D call uncertain. Germline values: CDR1 GTSNPN, CDR2 SVGIG (reference sequence). V lost 3 bases, J lost 0 bases, and 11 bases lay in between. The CDR3 has 14 residues. The CDR3 bases are TGTGCCTGGAGGGCAGGCCCGATGAACACTGAAGCTTTCTTT. It codes for CAWRAGPMNTEAFF. Using reference TRBV30 and TRBJ1-1 for the parts outside the CDR3, the full variable domain is SQTIHQWPATLVQPVGSPLSLECTVEGTSNPNLYWYRQAAGRGLQLLFYSVGIGQISSEVPQNLSASRPQDRQFILSSKKLLLSDSGFYLCAWRAGPMNTEAFFGQGTRLTVV.

The rearrangement joins TRBV7-8 to TRBJ2-1; 7 bases are shared with TRBD2. With V trimmed by 5 bases and J by 2 bases, 9 bases remained unmatched. The length of the CDR3 is 16 residues. Looked up from germline, CDR1 is SGHVS and CDR2 is FQNEAQ. Here the CDR3 DNA reads TGTGCCAGCAGCCTAGAGGGGCGGGGGACCTACAATGAGCAGTTCTTC. It specifies CASSLEGRGTYNEQFF.

In this sample, this clone turned up once. The V and J genes are TRBV7-2 and TRBJ2-4, with a possible D match to TRBD2 (5 bases). The V end lost 5 bases, the J end lost 9 bases, and 20 bases lay between the germline ends. Per the germline V gene, CDR1 is SGHTA and CDR2 is FQGNSA. CDR3 length: 15 amino acids. CDR3 DNA sequence: TGTGCCAGCAGCGGACCAGCAAGGGAAGAGGGCATTCAGTACTTC. Translating it yields CASSGPAREEGIQYF.

This clone was seen a single time. The chain is built from TRBV9 and TRBJ2-3; D not certain. Deletions cut 4 bases from V and 6 bases from J, with 9 bases between. CDR3 length equals 12 residues. Germline V CDR1 and CDR2: SGDLS, YYNGEE. CDR3 sequence: CASSPQADTQYF. In nucleotides, the CDR3 is TGTGCCAGCAGCCCCCAGGCCGATACGCAGTATTTT.

This chain connects TRBV7-2 to TRBJ2-7; the D gene is possibly TRBD1 (6 bases). This CDR3 region has 15 residues. V lost 2 bases, J lost 3 bases, and 14 bases lay in between. CDR1 and CDR2 (germline): SGHTA, FQGNSA. CDR3 sequence (DNA): TGTGCCAGCAGCTTAAAACCCGGGACAATCTACGAGCAGTACTTC. Its translation: CASSLKPGTIYEQYF.

The rearrangement joins TRBV11-1 to TRBJ1-1; no firm D call. The CDR3 consists of 13 residues. V lost 1 base to trimming and J lost 9 bases, with 12 bases between them. Germline CDR1 reads SGHAT; CDR2 reads FQDESV (reference sequence). CDR3 amino acids: CASSLVMREKAFF. The CDR3 DNA reads TGTGCCAGCAGCTTAGTGATGCGGGAGAAAGCTTTCTTT.

The rearrangement links TRBV14 to TRBJ2-5; D may match TRBD1 or TRBD2 (6 bases each). The ends were cut back, 4 bases at V and 3 bases at J, with 18 bases in the middle. The CDR3 length is 16 residues. Germline CDR1 and CDR2: SGHDN and FVKESK. The CDR3 here is CASSRGARLQEETQYF. CDR3 sequence (DNA): TGTGCCAGCAGCCGGGGGGCCCGACTACAGGAAGAGACCCAGTACTTC.

The V gene is TRBV9, the J gene TRBJ1-4; D might be TRBD1 (5 bases). The CDR3 sequence is 15 residues long. Trimming pared 0 bases from V and 3 bases from J, leaving 9 bases between. Germline CDR1 and CDR2: SGDLS and YYNGEE. In DNA, the CDR3 is TGTGCCAGCAGCGTAGGAATGGGGCCTAATGAAAAACTGTTTTTT. As protein: CASSVGMGPNEKLFF.

This clone was observed a single time. Here the CDR3 DNA reads TGCGCCAGCAGCCACTACTACGAGCAGTACTTC. Amino acid sequence: CASSHYYEQYF. The chain couples TRBV4-3 to TRBJ2-7; D is ambiguous. The CDR3 has 11 amino acids. Germline V CDR1 and CDR2: LGHNA, YSLEER. V lost 3 bases and J lost 3, with 3 bases in between.

V is TRBV19 and J is TRBJ1-2; 8 nucleotides align to TRBD1. CDR3 length: 15 residues. Germline lookup yields CDR1 LNHDA and CDR2 SQIVND (reference sequence). The junction had 5 bases not matched to a gene; V was cut back by 3 bases and J by 2 bases. The CDR3 spells CASSIDRGGNYGYTF. The CDR3 DNA sequence: TGTGCCAGTAGTATCGACAGGGGAGGGAACTATGGCTACACCTTC.

The chain uses TRBV19 and TRBJ2-1, with 10 bases lining up with TRBD1. V shed 4 bases, J shed 4 bases, and the junction held 7 bases outside the gene matches. This CDR3 is built from 16 residues. CDR1 is LNHDA and CDR2 is SQIVND in the germline V gene (reference sequence). This CDR3 reads CASSTGQGYLYNEQFF. As DNA, the CDR3 is TGTGCCAGTAGTACGGGACAGGGGTATTTGTACAATGAGCAGTTCTTC.

V gene TRBV19 combines with J gene TRBJ2-7; TRBD1 matches at 7 bases. Germline CDR1 and CDR2: LNHDA and SQIVND (reference sequence). The CDR3 consists of 14 residues. Losses at the gene ends were 5 bases for V and 3 bases for J; bases not matched to a gene: 7. The CDR3 nucleotides are TGTGCCAGTAGTTCCCGGGACAGCGTCTACGAGCAGTACTTC. It encodes CASSSRDSVYEQYF.

This rearrangement joins TRBV5-1 to TRBJ2-3; 7 bases line up with TRBD1. Germline V gene sequence: CDR1 SGHRS, CDR2 YFSETQ. The CDR3 extends over 14 amino acids. V lost 4 bases, J lost 6 bases, and 8 bases stayed unmatched. CDR3 sequence (DNA): TGCGCCAGCAGCACCGGACAGGTGGAGGATACGCAGTATTTT. This codes for CASSTGQVEDTQYF.

The chain combines TRBV7-9 with TRBJ2-7, with a tentative D call TRBD2 (6 bases). This CDR3 is built from 15 residues. In germline, CDR1 is SEHNR, CDR2 FQNEAQ (reference sequence). Trimming took 5 bases from V and 4 from J, leaving 18 bases between them. The chain's CDR3 is CASSTSRERVYEQYF. CDR3 bases: TGTGCCAGCAGCACAAGTCGGGAGAGGGTTTACGAGCAGTACTTC. Complete variable domain (other parts from reference TRBV7-9 and TRBJ2-7): DTGVSQNPRHKITKRGQNVTFRCDPISEHNRLYWYRQTLGQGPEFLTYFQNEAQLEKSRLLSDRFSAERPKGSFSTLEIQRTEQGDSAMYLCASSTSRERVYEQYFGPGTRLTVT.

The V call is TRBV9, the J call TRBJ2-1; D not certain. The V and J ends lost 1 base and 12 bases respectively, with 14 bases between them. The CDR3 is made up of 13 amino acids. CDR1 is SGDLS, CDR2 YYNGEE, per germline. This CDR3 is CASSVIDESRQFF. The CDR3 DNA follows: TGTGCCAGCAGCGTAATCGACGAGAGTAGGCAGTTCTTC.

The chain couples TRBV20-1 to TRBJ2-5; D is uncertain. Germline-derived CDR1 and CDR2 are DFQATT and SNEGSKA (reference sequence). The CDR3 has 11 amino acids. Trimming took 6 bases from V and 1 from J, leaving 6 bases between them. The CDR3, as DNA: TGCAGTGCCCCGCTCCAAGAGACCCAGTACTTC. Translation gives CSAPLQETQYF.

The chain is built from TRBV4-1 and TRBJ2-7; D gene unclear. V dropped 0 bases and J dropped 2 bases, with 14 bases sitting between them. Germline CDR1 reads MGHRA; CDR2 reads YSYEKL. This CDR3 spans 16 amino acids. DNA for the CDR3: TGCGCCAGCAGCCAAGAAACCGCGCCTATTACCTACGAGCAGTACTTC. Protein product: CASSQETAPITYEQYF.

This clone was seen only once. This rearrangement joins TRBV5-1 to TRBJ2-1, with D perhaps matching TRBD1 (6 bases). Between the trimmed V and J ends, which lost 0 bases and 3 bases, there was a span of 16 bases. The CDR3 consists of 17 residues. CDR1 and CDR2 from the germline V gene are SGHRS and YFSETQ. The CDR3 reads CASSLGGDRWGYNEQFF. The CDR3 region has the DNA TGCGCCAGCAGCTTGGGTGGTGACAGGTGGGGCTACAATGAGCAGTTCTTC.